The 9 T cell receptor beta chains presented below share a single source sample, sequenced in a study of control samples from healthy donors and cancer patients. Generated by immunoSEQ multiplex PCR, the TCRdb table keeps only in-frame clones and is missing some. The sample has some 150,000 clones, 75% to 95% seen once. Sequencing input: blood. The receptors stem from a man aged 30-40 years in good health.

The chain combines TRBV5-1 with TRBJ1-3; D call uncertain. This CDR3 has 15 residues. CDR1 and CDR2 from the germline V gene are SGHRS and YFSETQ. The V and J ends lost 0 bases and 4 bases respectively, with 11 bases between them. The CDR3 loop is CASSLEYSRGNTIYF. The CDR3 coding sequence is TGCGCCAGCAGCTTGGAATACAGCAGGGGAAACACCATATATTTT.

The rearrangement links TRBV28 to TRBJ1-4; TRBD1 agrees at 7 bases. The CDR3 runs to 16 residues. CDR1 MDHEN and CDR2 SYDVKM come from the germline V gene. Germline trimming cut 7 bases from V and 13 bases from J; bases unmatched to any gene: 21. The CDR3, as DNA: TGTGCCAGCATTCCAAGGGGGCAGGGGGGACAAGCGGGACTGTTTTTT. Protein: CASIPRGQGGQAGLFF.

V gene TRBV10-1 combines with J gene TRBJ2-7; TRBD1 is a possible D gene (5 bases). The length of the CDR3 is 15 residues. V was pared by 4 bases and J by 5 bases, with 18 bases between. Germline V gene lookup returns CDR1 WNHNN and CDR2 SYGVQD (reference sequence). For the CDR3, the DNA is TGCGCCAGCAGTGCCACCGGACCAGGGTGGCACGAGCAGTACTTC. Its translation: CASSATGPGWHEQYF.

This chain uses TRBV10-2 with TRBJ2-7; 8 bases agree with TRBD1. The junction had 0 bases not matched to a gene; V was cut back by 6 bases and J by 2 bases. Germline V CDR1 and CDR2: WSHSY, SAAADI. The CDR3 sequence is 12 residues long. CDR3 coding DNA: TGCGCCAGCAGGGACAGGGCCTACGAGCAGTACTTC. Its protein product is CASRDRAYEQYF.

The chain couples TRBV19 to TRBJ1-1; D uncertain. Trimming stripped 3 bases from V and 4 bases from J, with 3 bases between. CDR3 length equals 11 residues. The germline gives CDR1 LNHDA, CDR2 SQIVND (reference sequence). The CDR3 DNA reads TGTGCCAGTAGTATGGTCACTGAAGCTTTCTTT. Translating gives CASSMVTEAFF. Full variable domain (rest looked up from reference TRBV19 and TRBJ1-1): DGGITQSPKYLFRKEGQNVTLSCEQNLNHDAMYWYRQDPGQGLRLIYYSQIVNDFQKGDIAEGYSVSREKKESFPLTVTSAQKNPTAFYLCASSMVTEAFFGQGTRLTVV.

In this sample, this clone turned up once. V gene TRBV4-1 combines with J gene TRBJ2-7, with 8 positions matching TRBD1. This CDR3 contains 14 residues. Germline assignment: CDR1 MGHRA and CDR2 YSYEKL. Unmatched junction bases numbered 2, after V lost 3 bases and J lost 1 base. The CDR3 here is CASSHGQGSYEQYF. CDR3 DNA sequence: TGCGCCAGCAGCCACGGACAGGGTTCCTACGAGCAGTACTTC.

The gene calls are TRBV29-1 and TRBJ2-7; 7 bases map to TRBD1. This CDR3 spans 13 amino acids. V lost 6 bases to trimming and J lost 7 bases; unmatched junction nucleotides: 12. The germline gives CDR1 SQVTM, CDR2 ANQGSEA. This CDR3 reads CSVIHGTALEQYF. The CDR3 DNA follows: TGCAGCGTGATCCACGGGACAGCCTTAGAGCAGTACTTC.

There are a few counts of this clone. The chain is built from TRBV6-5 and TRBJ1-1; 9 bases agree with TRBD1. This CDR3 has 14 amino acids. Trimming removed 7 bases from V and 2 bases from J; junction bases left unmatched: 5. Germline V gives CDR1 MNHEY, CDR2 SVGAGI. The CDR3 sequence: CASKEGQGNTEAFF. The CDR3, as DNA: TGTGCCAGCAAAGAGGGACAGGGTAACACTGAAGCTTTCTTT.

This clone was seen just once. The chain joins TRBV7-9 to TRBJ2-5; D is undetermined. Germline CDR1 SEHNR, CDR2 FQNEAQ (reference sequence). Trimming left V 1 base short and J 2 bases short, with 8 bases between. CDR3 length: 14 amino acids. CDR3: CASSLGLSQETQYF. The CDR3 coding sequence is TGTGCCAGCAGCTTAGGACTTTCACAAGAGACCCAGTACTTC.